Judged by abundance, the clone carrying this TCR beta chain is medium-sized (0.01 to 0.1%). The sample belongs to a study of neurological immune-mediated disorders. In Maryland, USA, blood bank volunteers were the healthy controls. The unsorted libraries were made from 2 million PBMCs kept at -80 C. This CDR3 has 15 residues. V was clipped by 0 bases and J by 0 bases, with 9 bases between them. Germline assignment: CDR1 DFQATT and CDR2 SNEGSKA (reference sequence). A single run covered 15-18 subjects with over 200 million TCR-beta sequences. TCRdb independently ran MiXCR on the 5' RACE reads; one entry per CDR3 protein. The sample has fewer than 35,000 distinct CDR3 sequences, under 6% seen once.

Sequencing was carried out using PBMCs. The receptor comes from a man aged 18 to 29 in good health. This chain links TRBV20-1 with TRBJ1-5, with D maybe TRBD1 (5 bases). DNA for the CDR3: TGCAGTGCTAGAGACCCGGGACTTAGCAATCAGCCCCAGCATTTT. This translates into CSARDPGLSNQPQHF.